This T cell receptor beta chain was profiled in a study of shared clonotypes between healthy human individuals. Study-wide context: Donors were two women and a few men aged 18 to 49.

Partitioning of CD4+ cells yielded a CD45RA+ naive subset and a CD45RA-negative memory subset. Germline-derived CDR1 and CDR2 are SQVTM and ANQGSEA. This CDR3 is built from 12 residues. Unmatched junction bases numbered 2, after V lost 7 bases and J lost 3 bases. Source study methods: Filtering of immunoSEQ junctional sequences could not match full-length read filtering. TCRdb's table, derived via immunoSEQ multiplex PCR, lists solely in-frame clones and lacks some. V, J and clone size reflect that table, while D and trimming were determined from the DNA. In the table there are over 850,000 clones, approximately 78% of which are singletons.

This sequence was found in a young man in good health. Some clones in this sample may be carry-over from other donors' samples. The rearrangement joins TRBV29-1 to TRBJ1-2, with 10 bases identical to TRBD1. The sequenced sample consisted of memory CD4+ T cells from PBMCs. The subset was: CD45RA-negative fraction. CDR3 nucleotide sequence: TGCAGCGCCGGGACAGGGGACTATGGCTACACCTTC. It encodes CSAGTGDYGYTF.